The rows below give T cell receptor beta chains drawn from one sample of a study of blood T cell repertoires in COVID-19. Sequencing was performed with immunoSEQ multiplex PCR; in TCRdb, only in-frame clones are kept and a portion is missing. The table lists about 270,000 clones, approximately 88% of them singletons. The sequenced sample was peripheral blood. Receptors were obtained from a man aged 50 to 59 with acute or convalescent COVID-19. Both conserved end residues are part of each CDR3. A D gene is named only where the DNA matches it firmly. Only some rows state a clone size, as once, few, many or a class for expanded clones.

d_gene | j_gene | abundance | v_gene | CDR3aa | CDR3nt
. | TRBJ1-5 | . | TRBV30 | CAWSGTVGQPQHF | TGTGCCTGGAGTGGGACAGTAGGTCAGCCCCAGCATTTT
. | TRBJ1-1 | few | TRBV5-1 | CASSLGSTLNTEAFF | TGCGCCAGCAGCTTGGGCAGTACCTTGAACACTGAAGCTTTCTTT
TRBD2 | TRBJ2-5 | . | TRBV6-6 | CASSYGGDQETQYF | TGTGCCAGCAGTTATGGGGGGGACCAAGAGACCCAGTACTTC
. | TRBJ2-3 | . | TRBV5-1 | CASCRGGGTDTQYF | TGCGCCAGCTGCAGGGGTGGCGGCACAGATACGCAGTATTTT
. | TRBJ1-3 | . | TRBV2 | CASSPKGTSGNTIYF | TGTGCCAGCAGTCCTAAGGGGACTTCTGGAAACACCATATATTTT
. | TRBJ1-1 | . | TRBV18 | CASSPSPDMNTEAFF | TGTGCCAGCTCACCATCTCCAGACATGAACACTGAAGCTTTCTTT
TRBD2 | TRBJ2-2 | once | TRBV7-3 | CASSLKAGGPAGELFF | TGTGCCAGCAGCTTAAAGGCGGGGGGCCCGGCCGGGGAGCTGTTTTTT
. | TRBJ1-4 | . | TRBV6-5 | CASRPQAINEKLFF | TGTGCCAGCAGACCACAGGCGATTAATGAAAAACTGTTTTTT
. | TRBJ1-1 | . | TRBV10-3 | CAIRIRGDTEAFF | TGTGCCATCAGGATCAGGGGAGACACTGAAGCTTTCTTT
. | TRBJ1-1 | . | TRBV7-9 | CASSATGGTEAFF | TGTGCCAGCAGCGCGACCGGGGGGACTGAAGCTTTCTTT
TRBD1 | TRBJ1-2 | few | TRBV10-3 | CAISAQGGGYTF | TGTGCCATCAGTGCTCAGGGGGGTGGCTACACCTTC
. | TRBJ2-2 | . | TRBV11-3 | CASGRENTGELFF | TGTGCCAGCGGGCGCGAGAACACCGGGGAGCTGTTTTTT
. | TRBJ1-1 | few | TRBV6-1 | CASSEIAWAGAFF | TGTGCCAGCAGTGAAATTGCGTGGGCGGGGGCTTTCTTT
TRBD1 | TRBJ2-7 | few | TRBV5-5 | CASSSTGVPYEQYF | TGTGCCAGCAGCTCGACAGGGGTCCCCTACGAGCAGTACTTC
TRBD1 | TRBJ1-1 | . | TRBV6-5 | CASSRGQGRAEAFF | TGTGCCAGCAGTAGGGGACAGGGTAGGGCTGAAGCTTTCTTT
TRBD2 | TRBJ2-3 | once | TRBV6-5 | CASSYSTGGGADTQYF | TGTGCCAGCAGTTACTCTACCGGCGGGGGGGCCGACACGCAGTATTTT
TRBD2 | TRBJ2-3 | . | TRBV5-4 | CASSPRLASDTQYF | TGTGCCAGCAGCCCACGACTAGCGAGCGATACGCAGTATTTT
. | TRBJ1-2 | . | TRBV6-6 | CASSWTVNGYTF | TGTGCCAGCAGTTGGACAGTTAATGGCTACACCTTC
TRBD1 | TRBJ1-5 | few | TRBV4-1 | CASSHLGTGAPQPQHF | TGCGCCAGCAGCCACCTCGGGACAGGGGCCCCTCAGCCCCAGCATTTT
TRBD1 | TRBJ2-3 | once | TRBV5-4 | CASSPPRQGSHDTQYF | TGTGCCAGCAGCCCCCCTCGACAGGGAAGTCACGATACGCAGTATTTT
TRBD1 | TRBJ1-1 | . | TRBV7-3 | CASSFGRGGGEAFF | TGTGCCAGCAGCTTCGGTAGAGGGGGCGGTGAAGCTTTCTTT
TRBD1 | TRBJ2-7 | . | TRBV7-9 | CASSRTGAPFEQYF | TGTGCCAGCAGCCGTACAGGGGCCCCTTTCGAGCAGTACTTC
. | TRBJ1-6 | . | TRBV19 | CASSIGRRLGSPLHF | TGTGCCAGTAGTATAGGTCGGAGGCTAGGTTCACCCCTCCACTTT
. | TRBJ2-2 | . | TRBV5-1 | CASSLGALNTGELFF | TGCGCCAGCAGCTTGGGGGCCCTGAACACCGGGGAGCTGTTTTTT
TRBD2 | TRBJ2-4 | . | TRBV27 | CASTKTSGGGLAKNIQYF | TGTGCCAGCACCAAGACTAGCGGGGGGGGACTAGCCAAAAACATTCAGTACTTC
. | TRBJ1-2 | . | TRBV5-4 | CASTPTQGPWDGYTF | TGTGCCAGCACCCCAACGCAGGGGCCATGGGATGGCTACACCTTC
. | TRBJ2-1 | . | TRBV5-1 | CASSLGARGPYNEQFF | TGCGCCAGCAGCTTGGGGGCGCGGGGACCTTACAATGAGCAGTTCTTC
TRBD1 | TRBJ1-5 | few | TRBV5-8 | CASSRGQGRPQPQHF | TGTGCCAGCAGCCGTGGACAGGGTAGGCCCCAGCCCCAGCATTTT
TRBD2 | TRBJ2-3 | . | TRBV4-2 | CASSQAPAGASTDTQYF | TGTGCCAGCAGCCAAGCCCCAGCGGGGGCAAGCACAGATACGCAGTATTTT
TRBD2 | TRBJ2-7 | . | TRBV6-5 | CASRKGTSGGYEQYF | TGTGCCAGCAGAAAAGGGACTAGCGGGGGATACGAGCAGTACTTC
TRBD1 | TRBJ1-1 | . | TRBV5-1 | CASSPDRGTEAFF | TGCGCCAGCAGCCCAGACAGGGGAACTGAAGCTTTCTTT
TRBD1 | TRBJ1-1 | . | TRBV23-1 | CASSTGTGEGAFF | TGCGCCAGCAGTACAGGGACAGGGGAGGGAGCTTTCTTT
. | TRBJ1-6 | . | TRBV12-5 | CASGLTGWDNSPLHF | TGTGCTAGTGGTTTGACAGGGTGGGATAATTCACCCCTCCACTTT
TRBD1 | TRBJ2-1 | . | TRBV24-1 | CATSDALPGQGVSGEQFF | TGTGCCACCAGTGATGCCCTCCCGGGACAGGGGGTTTCGGGTGAGCAGTTCTTC
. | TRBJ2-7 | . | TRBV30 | CAWSPLGGTYEQYF | TGTGCCTGGAGTCCCCTCGGGGGAACCTACGAGCAGTACTTC
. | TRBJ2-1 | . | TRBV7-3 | CASSFSGLTYNEQFF | TGTGCCAGCAGCTTTTCAGGGTTAACCTACAATGAGCAGTTCTTC
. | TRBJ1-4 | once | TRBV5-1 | CASSTSLDAGEKLFF | TGCGCCAGCAGCACAAGCCTCGATGCGGGGGAAAAACTGTTTTTT
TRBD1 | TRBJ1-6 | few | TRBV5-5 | CASSLDWDRNSPLHF | TGTGCCAGCAGCTTGGATTGGGACAGGAATTCACCCCTCCACTTT
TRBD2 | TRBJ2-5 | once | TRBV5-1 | CASSLRAGGRGETQYF | TGCGCCAGCAGCTTGAGAGCGGGGGGCCGAGGAGAGACCCAGTACTTC
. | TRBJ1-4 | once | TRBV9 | CASSVGGQANEKLFF | TGTGCCAGCAGCGTAGGTGGGCAGGCTAATGAAAAACTGTTTTTT
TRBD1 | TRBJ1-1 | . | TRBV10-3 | CAISDITFTGENTEAFF | TGTGCCATCAGTGACATAACCTTTACAGGGGAGAACACTGAAGCTTTCTTT
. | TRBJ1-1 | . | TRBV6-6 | CASSYRGTATEAFF | TGTGCCAGCAGTTACCGGGGGACGGCGACTGAAGCTTTCTTT
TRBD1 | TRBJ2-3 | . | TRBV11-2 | CASSFPGGRADTQYF | TGTGCCAGCAGCTTCCCAGGGGGCCGGGCAGATACGCAGTATTTT
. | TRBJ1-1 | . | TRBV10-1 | CASSESGGATEAFF | TGCGCCAGCAGTGAATCGGGGGGCGCAACTGAAGCTTTCTTT
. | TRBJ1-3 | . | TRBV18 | CASSPDSRSGNTIYF | TGTGCCAGCTCACCCGACAGCCGCTCTGGAAACACCATATATTTT
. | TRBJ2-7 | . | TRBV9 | CASSAIPSYEQYF | TGTGCCAGCAGCGCAATCCCCTCCTACGAGCAGTACTTC
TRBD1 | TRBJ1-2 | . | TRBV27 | CASSLGQGSGGYTF | TGTGCCAGCAGTTTAGGACAGGGTTCGGGAGGCTACACCTTC
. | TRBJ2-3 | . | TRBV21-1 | CASSGDRVSDTQYF | TGTGCCAGCAGCGGGGACAGGGTATCAGATACGCAGTATTTT